The present T cell receptor (beta chain) was sequenced within a study of preoperative IRX-2 immunotherapy in early breast cancer. Libraries were prepared by immunoSEQ multiplex PCR; TCRdb keeps only in-frame clonotypes and omits some of them. This table holds approximately 30,000 clones, about 95% found once. Treatment specified: preoperative locoregional IRX-2 cytokine immunotherapy. The specimen was collected from a patient treated with IRX-2 immunotherapy. The source is a human donor with breast cancer.

The CDR3 sequence: CASSQERAGGSEQFF. The CDR3 DNA follows: TGTGCCAGCAGTCAGGAACGGGCGGGAGGCAGTGAGCAGTTCTTC. The chain combines TRBV2 with TRBJ2-1, with 8 nucleotides matching TRBD2. The CDR3 consists of 15 residues. With 5 bases clipped from V and 9 bases from J, the junction kept 12 bases outside the gene matches. CDR1 SNHLY and CDR2 FYNNEI come from the germline V gene.